This passage covers 32 T cell receptor beta chains from one sample sequenced in a study of T-cell memory formation after mild COVID-19. TCRdb re-derived calls from the 5' RACE reads in MiXCR, one entry per CDR3 protein. This sample has 84,000 or so distinct CDR3 sequences, with approximately 15% found just once. The specimen sequenced was PBMCs or a T cell subset sorted from them (not recorded which). The receptor set was obtained from an adult woman who had mild COVID-19 (a few samples of this study predate the infection). Cell type and time point are not known.

J is TRBJ2-3 and V is TRBV15; 8 bases fit TRBD1. Trimming took 3 bases from V and 12 from J; bases not matched to a gene: 11. There are 14 residues in the CDR3. Germline V CDR1 and CDR2: LNHNV, YYDKDF (reference sequence). CDR3 sequence reads: CATSRETGAQTQYF. CDR3 DNA sequence: TGTGCCACCAGCAGGGAGACAGGGGCTCAGACCCAGTATTTT.

This clonotype was seen a handful of times. The chain has TRBV6-5 and TRBJ1-1; TRBD1 matches at 9 bases. V gave up 0 bases and J gave up 0 bases; unmatched junction bases: 5. This CDR3 spans 17 amino acids. Germline values: CDR1 MNHEY, CDR2 SVGAGI. DNA for the CDR3: TGTGCCAGCAGTTACTCCGGGACAGGGCATTTGAACACTGAAGCTTTCTTT. It is translated as CASSYSGTGHLNTEAFF.

This rearrangement joins TRBV5-1 to TRBJ2-5; unclear D gene. The CDR3 contains 15 residues. V lost 5 bases and J lost 0, with 14 bases in between. The V gene's germline CDR1 is SGHRS and CDR2 YFSETQ. The CDR3 is CASSPADSYQETQYF. The CDR3 nucleotides read TGCGCCAGCAGTCCGGCCGACTCGTACCAAGAGACCCAGTACTTC.

A few counts support this clonotype. The chain employs TRBV9 and TRBJ2-1; D perhaps matches TRBD1 (5 bases). The V end lost 0 bases, the J end lost 9 bases, and 13 bases lay between the germline ends. The CDR3 runs to 14 residues. Germline lookup yields CDR1 SGDLS and CDR2 YYNGEE. The CDR3 sequence: CASSVATDNLEQFF. The CDR3, as DNA: TGTGCCAGCAGCGTAGCGACGGACAACCTTGAGCAGTTCTTC.

This clonotype was counted a few times. The chain employs TRBV5-1 and TRBJ2-3; D remains ambiguous. CDR3 size: 14 residues. V lost 0 bases and J lost 6, with 11 bases in between. Germline V gives CDR1 SGHRS, CDR2 YFSETQ. The CDR3 DNA sequence: TGCGCCAGCAGCTTGGACGCAACGTCCGATACGCAGTATTTT. Translation gives CASSLDATSDTQYF.

The chain couples TRBV19 to TRBJ2-1, with D possibly being TRBD2 (6 bases). The CDR3 is 20 residues long. V lost 2 bases to trimming and J lost 5 bases, with 28 bases between them. Germline values: CDR1 LNHDA, CDR2 SQIVND (reference sequence). For the CDR3, the DNA is TGTGCCAGTAGTATAAGATTGAGGTGGGAGGCCAGAGTAGCCCACAATGAGCAGTTCTTC. This codes for CASSIRLRWEARVAHNEQFF.

Comment on this clonotype: Its ends do not fully match the called genes, so a read error is possible. The J gene is TRBJ2-2, the V gene TRBV4-3; 9 bases match TRBD2. CDR3 size: 18 residues. CDR1 and CDR2 (germline): LGHNA, YSLEER. The CDR3 protein is CVSSQALREGLYAGELFF. CDR3 DNA sequence: TGCGTCAGCAGCCAAGCTTTGCGGGAGGGCCTCTACGCCGGGGAGCTGTTTTTT.

This clonotype was detected only a few times. The chain uses TRBV7-2 and TRBJ2-3; 7 nucleotides agree with TRBD2. CDR3 size: 18 residues. The ends lost 1 base at V and 6 bases at J; junction bases unmatched: 16. Germline-derived CDR1 and CDR2 are SGHTA and FQGNSA. The CDR3 DNA is TGTGCCAGCAGCTTAGTTCACATCAGTGGGAGGGCCAGGGATACGCAGTATTTT. Translated: CASSLVHISGRARDTQYF.

This clonotype turned up a few times. The chain combines TRBV5-5 with TRBJ2-7; weak D call: TRBD1 (7 bases). Germline CDR1 and CDR2: SGHKS and YYEKEE (reference sequence). Trimming pared 5 bases from V and 4 bases from J, leaving 19 bases between. This CDR3 is 15 amino acids long. CDR3: CASREVAGQFYEQYF. CDR3 nucleotide sequence: TGTGCCAGCAGGGAGGTGGCGGGACAGTTTTACGAGCAGTACTTC.

The CDR3 DNA reads as TGCGCCAGCAGCCCCAGGGGTCTCGGTCAGCCCCAGCATTTT. Translated: CASSPRGLGQPQHF. V is TRBV4-1 and J is TRBJ1-5; D may be TRBD1 (6 bases). Germline CDR1 reads MGHRA; CDR2 reads YSYEKL. There are 14 residues in the CDR3. V lost 4 bases and J lost 6, with 13 bases in between.

The V and J genes are TRBV4-1 and TRBJ1-1; possibly TRBD1 for D (5 bases). From germline, CDR1 is MGHRA and CDR2 YSYEKL. V was cut by 0 bases and J by 2 bases, with 10 bases left in between. The CDR3 sequence is 15 residues long. The CDR3, as DNA: TGCGCCAGCAGCCAAGATACAAGGGGCAACACTGAAGCTTTCTTT. Protein: CASSQDTRGNTEAFF.

This clonotype appeared many times. J is TRBJ2-1 and V is TRBV12-3 or TRBV12-4; TRBD2 matches at 7 bases. V trimming: 4 bases; J trimming: 4 bases; junction bases outside the gene matches: 7. This CDR3 has 15 residues. This CDR3 is CASSSSGRAYNEQFF. DNA for the CDR3: TGTGCCAGCAGTTCTAGCGGCAGGGCGTACAATGAGCAGTTCTTC.

The rearrangement uses TRBV20-1 and TRBJ2-5, with D perhaps matching TRBD1 (6 bases). CDR1 and CDR2 from the germline V gene are DFQATT and SNEGSKA (reference sequence). Trimming cost V 0 bases and J 5 bases, with 13 bases left between them. This CDR3 spans 14 amino acids. For the CDR3, the DNA is TGCAGTGCTAGAGATGGGGGCCCTCTCGAGACCCAGTACTTC. This codes for CSARDGGPLETQYF.

This clonotype has at least ten counts. The chain combines TRBV7-9 with TRBJ2-7, with a weak D call TRBD1 (6 bases). Germline V lookup: CDR1 SEHNR, CDR2 FQNEAQ (reference sequence). The CDR3 consists of 13 residues. The V gene lost 7 bases and the J gene lost 0 bases, with 10 bases spanning the gap. DNA for the CDR3: TGTGCCAGCATCGGACAGAGCTCCTACGAGCAGTACTTC. Translating it yields CASIGQSSYEQYF.

This clonotype was counted a few times. The chain links TRBV4-1 to TRBJ2-1; D is unclear. The germline V and J ends were trimmed by 1 base and 0 bases, with 10 bases remaining between them. The CDR3 consists of 16 residues. Germline CDR1 and CDR2: MGHRA and YSYEKL. CDR3 amino acids: CASSQVPGSSYNEQFF. CDR3 DNA sequence: TGCGCCAGCAGCCAAGTTCCGGGTAGCTCCTACAATGAGCAGTTCTTC.

The chain recombines TRBV6-5 with TRBJ1-1, with 8 nucleotides matching TRBD1. With 2 bases clipped from V and 5 bases from J, the junction kept 4 bases outside the gene matches. Germline CDR1 and CDR2: MNHEY and SVGAGI. The CDR3 sequence is 14 residues long. CDR3 sequence reads: CASSYDRGMTEAFF. The CDR3 bases are TGTGCCAGCAGTTACGACAGGGGAATGACTGAAGCTTTCTTT.

This clonotype has ten or more counts. The chain joins TRBV11-1 to TRBJ2-7, with 10 bases fitting TRBD1. Germline V gene data show CDR1 as SGHAT and CDR2 as FQDESV (reference sequence). The CDR3 runs to 16 residues. V lost 2 bases, J lost 4 bases, and 8 bases stayed unmatched. The CDR3 DNA reads as TGTGCCAGCAGCTTATGGGACAGGGGCCTTTTGTACGAGCAGTACTTC. Amino acids: CASSLWDRGLLYEQYF.

This chain connects TRBV7-3 to TRBJ2-1; 13 bases are shared with TRBD2. V shed 5 bases and J 9 bases; nucleotides not matched to a gene: 7. This CDR3 has 15 amino acids. Germline CDR1 and CDR2: SGHTA and FQGTGA. Written as DNA, the CDR3 is TGTGCCAGCAGCCAACTAGCGGGAGGGCCAGTTGAGCAGTTCTTC. Protein sequence: CASSQLAGGPVEQFF.

This clonotype was recorded many times. The V and J genes are TRBV6-5 and TRBJ2-3; D ambiguous. The V and J ends lost 2 bases and 4 bases respectively, with 7 bases between them. The CDR3 sequence is 13 residues long. Germline V gives CDR1 MNHEY, CDR2 SVGAGI. In DNA, the CDR3 is TGTGCCAGCAGTTACGGGTCGGCAGATACGCAGTATTTT. It translates to CASSYGSADTQYF.

This clonotype appeared many times. In DNA, the CDR3 is TGCGCCAGCAGCTTGGACAAGGGGCCCAATGAGCAGTTCTTC. Protein product: CASSLDKGPNEQFF. The chain recombines TRBV5-1 with TRBJ2-1; TRBD1 is a possible D gene (5 bases). Trimming took off 0 bases at V and 6 bases at J, with 10 bases between the two ends. Per the germline V gene, CDR1 is SGHRS and CDR2 is YFSETQ. The CDR3 is 14 amino acids. The whole variable domain, remainder taken from reference TRBV5-1 and TRBJ2-1, is KAGVTQTPRYLIKTRGQQVTLSCSPISGHRSVSWYQQTPGQGLQFLFEYFSETQRNKGNFPGRFSGRQFSNSRSEMNVSTLELGDSALYLCASSLDKGPNEQFFGPGTRLTVL.

This chain joins TRBV12-3 or TRBV12-4 and TRBJ2-1; 8 bases are shared with TRBD2. V lost 3 bases and J lost 8; bases outside the gene matches: 3. The CDR3 runs to 13 residues. The DNA of the CDR3 is TGTGCCAGCAGTTTCCGGGGGGGGGATGAGCAGTTCTTC. Amino acid sequence: CASSFRGGDEQFF.

This clonotype has only a few counts. The chain carries TRBV7-9 and TRBJ1-1, with unresolved D. This CDR3 is built from 16 residues. CDR1 and CDR2 from the germline V gene are SEHNR and FQNEAQ (reference sequence). V was pared by 9 bases and J by 3 bases, with 23 bases between. The CDR3 nucleotides read TGTGCCAGTCAACTTCCCGCGGGCCAGTCGCACACTGAAGCTTTCTTT. It encodes CASQLPAGQSHTEAFF. The full variable domain, in which reference TRBV7-9 and TRBJ1-1 provide the parts outside the CDR3, is DTGVSQNPRHKITKRGQNVTFRCDPISEHNRLYWYRQTLGQGPEFLTYFQNEAQLEKSRLLSDRFSAERPKGSFSTLEIQRTEQGDSAMYLCASQLPAGQSHTEAFFGQGTRLTVV.

This clonotype was counted many times. V gene TRBV29-1 combines with J gene TRBJ2-7; D call uncertain. Germline CDR1 and CDR2: SQVTM and ANQGSEA. With 5 bases removed from V and 7 bases from J, the gap between germline ends came to 9 bases. This CDR3 comprises 10 residues. This chain's CDR3 is CSVRVQEQYF. CDR3 nucleotides: TGCAGCGTTCGGGTGCAGGAGCAGTACTTC.

This sequence joins TRBV7-9 and TRBJ2-7, with D unresolved. This CDR3 is built from 13 residues. Germline values: CDR1 SEHNR, CDR2 FQNEAQ (reference sequence). Trimming pared 2 bases from V and 3 bases from J, leaving 8 bases between. CDR3: CASSLPLGYEQYF. CDR3 nucleotides: TGTGCCAGCAGCTTACCGCTTGGCTACGAGCAGTACTTC.

This clonotype was observed a few times. The rearrangement joins TRBV4-1 to TRBJ2-7; 8 bases are a match to TRBD1. The CDR3 spans 16 residues. Per germline, CDR1 MGHRA and CDR2 YSYEKL. The junction had 6 bases not matched to a gene; V was cut back by 0 bases and J by 2 bases. For the CDR3, the DNA is TGCGCCAGCAGCCAAGAGCGGAACAGGGGGACCTACGAGCAGTACTTC. It specifies CASSQERNRGTYEQYF.

The J gene is TRBJ2-1, the V gene TRBV19; D is possibly TRBD1 (7 bases). V was clipped by 2 bases and J by 4 bases, with 12 bases between them. This CDR3 has 15 amino acids. Germline lookup yields CDR1 LNHDA and CDR2 SQIVND (reference sequence). For the CDR3, the DNA is TGTGCCAGTAGTATAAGCCAGGGGGGATACAATGAGCAGTTCTTC. Translating gives CASSISQGGYNEQFF.

The gene calls are TRBV20-1 and TRBJ1-5; D might be TRBD1 (5 bases). Trimming cost V 5 bases and J 6 bases, with 17 bases left between them. CDR1 and CDR2 (germline): DFQATT, SNEGSKA (reference sequence). There are 14 residues in the CDR3. The CDR3 bases are TGCAGTGCTCTAACATGGGGCGAACGTCAGCCCCAGCATTTT. Its protein product is CSALTWGERQPQHF.

This clonotype was counted ten times or more. This rearrangement joins TRBV7-6 to TRBJ2-1; maybe TRBD2 (6 bases). Trimming cost V 5 bases and J 9 bases, with 8 bases left between them. Germline loops: CDR1 SGHVS, CDR2 FNYEAQ. CDR3 length equals 11 residues. Here the CDR3 reads CASSLEGEQFF. For the CDR3, the DNA is TGTGCCAGCAGCCTGGAGGGTGAGCAGTTCTTC.

V gene TRBV6-6 combines with J gene TRBJ2-3, with 8 bases identical to TRBD2. CDR1 MNHNY and CDR2 SVGAGI come from the germline V gene (reference sequence). The CDR3 consists of 15 residues. Trimming took 6 bases from V and 5 from J; bases not matched to a gene: 10. Here the CDR3 reads CASSPRGGSVDTQYF. The CDR3 DNA is TGTGCCAGCAGCCCTCGGGGGGGCTCAGTAGATACGCAGTATTTT.

This clonotype was picked up many times. V is TRBV24-1 and J is TRBJ2-2, with 14 nucleotides matching TRBD2. CDR1 and CDR2 (germline): KGHDR, SFDVKD. V trimming: 4 bases; J trimming: 5 bases; junction bases outside the gene matches: 5. CDR3 length: 17 residues. The CDR3: CATSDLRTSGRTGELFF. For the CDR3, the DNA is TGTGCCACCAGTGACCTCAGGACTAGCGGGAGGACCGGGGAGCTGTTTTTT.

This clonotype has more than one count but fewer than ten. V is TRBV7-2 and J is TRBJ2-3; 7 bases match TRBD2. V dropped 5 bases and J dropped 0; count of bases not matched to a gene: 14. The CDR3 loop spans 18 amino acids. The germline V gene has CDR1 SGHTA and CDR2 FQGNSA. The CDR3 loop is CASSLDRGLSPSTDTQYF. The DNA of the CDR3 is TGTGCCAGCAGCCTAGACCGGGGACTAAGCCCGAGCACAGATACGCAGTATTTT.

This clonotype showed up just a few times. The J gene is TRBJ2-3, the V gene TRBV6-2 or TRBV6-3; D not certain. CDR1 and CDR2 (germline): MNHEY, SVGEGT. The length of the CDR3 is 13 residues. Trimming removed 2 bases from V and 3 bases from J, with 6 bases in between. This chain's CDR3 is CASSYHYTDTQYF. The CDR3 coding sequence is TGTGCCAGCAGTTACCACTATACAGATACGCAGTATTTT.